This T cell receptor (beta chain) was sequenced in a study of T cells in Graves' hyperthyroidism and ophthalmopathy. The sample holds many counts of this clonotype. Its antigen is not known. With 5 bases removed from V and 14 bases from J, the gap between germline ends came to 19 bases. This CDR3 contains 13 residues. The germline CDR1 and CDR2 sequences are SGHVS and FQNEAQ. Study findings and constraints: Also found in blood were most expanded thyroid clonotypes above 0.001.

TCR beta CDR3 regions were amplified from RNA transcripts. The TCR CDR3 first-round RT-PCR relied on the HTBI primer set. Each CDR3 protein gets one entry after TCRdb re-called the multiplex PCR reads with MiXCR. The table has fewer than 350,000 distinct CDR3 sequences, about 21% seen once; the top ten hold over 45%. The receptor was derived from a woman in her forties or fifties with Graves' hyperthyroidism. The chain recombines TRBV7-8 with TRBJ2-1; no reliable D call. Sequencing used blood. In DNA, the CDR3 is TGTGCCAGCAGCCCAAGAGTGGCAGTCCGAGAGTTCTTC. It codes for CASSPRVAVREFF.